This TCR beta chain was captured by sequencing in a study of T cell changes during pregnancy in multiple sclerosis. The germline V gene has CDR1 MRHNA and CDR2 SNTAGT. The CDR3 has 16 residues. The ends lost 2 bases at V and 0 bases at J; junction bases unmatched: 5. Repertoires were generated with immunoSEQ multiplex PCR, while TCRdb's copy carries only in-frame clones and drops some. The repertoire holds tens of thousands of clones, under 90% seen once, with 7.5% to 9% in the top ten. This sample comprised CD8+ T cells from peripheral blood mononuclear cells, obtained before pregnancy. This TCR was sampled from a female donor with multiple sclerosis, enrolled in a pregnancy study. The rearrangement links TRBV6-4 to TRBJ2-3, with TRBD2 matching over 7 bases. The CDR3 sequence: CASSDGTTYSTDTQYF. The CDR3 bases are TGTGCCAGCAGTGACGGGACTACCTATAGCACAGATACGCAGTATTTT.